This entry describes one T cell receptor beta chain. No cognate antigen has been identified for it. There are no base qualities to consult, and no much larger clone falls within one base. Measured from the cysteine to the phenylalanine, the CDR3 is 13 residues long. The CDR3 DNA has 39 bases and is translated from base 1. After removal of 7 bases from V and 6 bases from J, the junction retains 9 bases not matched to a gene. As encoded in the germline V gene, CDR1 is SQVTM while CDR2 is ANQGSEA. The immunoSEQ Assay, a bias-controlled multiplex PCR, was used to amplify TCRbeta CDR3 regions from genomic DNA. The authors' analysis ran thus. The number of nucleated cells in each sample was estimated from the amplification of reference gene primers within the assay. Sequence reads were collapsed and filtered to measure the absolute abundance of every unique TCRbeta CDR3 rearrangement. For each sample, productive Simpson clonality was calculated by taking the square root of Simpson's diversity index across productive rearrangements. In its TCRdb copy, this immuneACCESS table keeps in-frame sequences only and misses some clones. Where compared with another copy, unresolved V genes explain less than half of these, and the others have no known cause. Clone size and the V and J calls come from that table; the DNA yielded D and trimming. For this sample the table gives approximately 280,000 clones, of which approximately 90% were detected only once. The ten top clones hold 4.6% of the sample.

The collaborating institutions used their own protocols to collect whole blood in K2EDTA tubes. Collaborator samples were shipped for TCRbeta analysis as frozen whole blood, isolated PBMCs, or DNA extracted from either sample type. These data originate in a study of blood T cell repertoires in COVID-19 (dated by TCRdb to the early 2020s). Concerning the study at large: Samples from collaborators originated in the United States, Italy and Spain and spanned both the acute and convalescent phases of COVID-19. HLA class I and class II types, where available, came from metadata supplied by the sample provider rather than from assay-based typing. The prospective study material was composed of cDNA or gDNA derived from T cells, B-cell-depleted T cells, or PBMCs. The samples were drawn from two sources: the first 160 participants of the ongoing ImmuneRACE study, and about 1,300 subjects contributed by 6 global collaborators. Deeply sampled blood TCRbeta repertoires from subjects exposed to, actively infected with, or recovered from COVID-19 were included in the dataset. The sample metadata nearly always contained a de-identified subject ID, COVID-19 status, age in years and sex. The repertoires were made available in a free public database intended to serve as a resource for research on the immune response to SARS-CoV-2.

Study-wide conclusions, independent of this receptor: The amount of clinical and demographic metadata varied by source and participant and was provided uncurated.

This receptor was identified in a man in his forties or fifties with acute or convalescent COVID-19. The chain couples TRBV29-1 to TRBJ2-3; TRBD2 matches 8 bases in the middle. The sequenced sample was peripheral blood. DNA sequence: TGCAGCGGTGGCCGGGGGGGCAGGGATACGCAGTATTTT. Translated, this is CSGGRGGRDTQYF.